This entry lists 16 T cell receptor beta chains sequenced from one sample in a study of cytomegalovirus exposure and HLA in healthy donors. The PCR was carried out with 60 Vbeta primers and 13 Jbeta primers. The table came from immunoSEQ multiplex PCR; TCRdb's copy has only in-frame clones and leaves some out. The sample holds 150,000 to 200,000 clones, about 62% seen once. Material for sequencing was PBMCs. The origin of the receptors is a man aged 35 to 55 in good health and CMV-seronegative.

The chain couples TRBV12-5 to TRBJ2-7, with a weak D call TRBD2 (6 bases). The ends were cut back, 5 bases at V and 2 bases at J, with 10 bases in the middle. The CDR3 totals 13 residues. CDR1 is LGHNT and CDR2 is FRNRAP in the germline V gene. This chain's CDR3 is CASGVAVAYEQYF. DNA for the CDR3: TGTGCTAGTGGTGTAGCGGTTGCCTACGAGCAGTACTTC.

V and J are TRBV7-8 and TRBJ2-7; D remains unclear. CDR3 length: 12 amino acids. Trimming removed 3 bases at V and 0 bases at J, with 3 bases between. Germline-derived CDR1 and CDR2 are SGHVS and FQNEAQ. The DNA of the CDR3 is TGTGCCAGCAGCTTCGGCTCCTACGAGCAGTACTTC. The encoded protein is CASSFGSYEQYF.

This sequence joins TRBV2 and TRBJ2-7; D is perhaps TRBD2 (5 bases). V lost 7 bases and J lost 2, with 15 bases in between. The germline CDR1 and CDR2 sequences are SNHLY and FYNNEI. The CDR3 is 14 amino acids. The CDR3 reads CASIPTRETYEQYF. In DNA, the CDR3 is TGTGCCAGCATCCCCACTAGAGAGACCTACGAGCAGTACTTC.

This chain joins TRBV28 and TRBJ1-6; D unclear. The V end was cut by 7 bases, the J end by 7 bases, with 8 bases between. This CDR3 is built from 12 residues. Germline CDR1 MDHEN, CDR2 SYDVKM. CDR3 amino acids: CASTLANSPLHF. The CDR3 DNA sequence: TGTGCCAGCACCCTCGCGAATTCACCCCTCCACTTT.

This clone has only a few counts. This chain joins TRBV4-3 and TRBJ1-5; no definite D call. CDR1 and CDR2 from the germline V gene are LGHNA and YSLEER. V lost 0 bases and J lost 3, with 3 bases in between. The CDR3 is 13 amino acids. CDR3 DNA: TGCGCCAGCAGCCAAGAACTCAATCAGCCCCAGCATTTT. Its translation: CASSQELNQPQHF.

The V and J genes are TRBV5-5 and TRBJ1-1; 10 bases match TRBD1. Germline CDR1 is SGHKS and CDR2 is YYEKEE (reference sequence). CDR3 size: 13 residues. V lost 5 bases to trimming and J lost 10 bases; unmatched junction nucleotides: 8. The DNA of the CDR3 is TGTGCCAGCAGGCGGACAGGGGGGCTGGGAGCTTTCTTT. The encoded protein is CASRRTGGLGAFF.

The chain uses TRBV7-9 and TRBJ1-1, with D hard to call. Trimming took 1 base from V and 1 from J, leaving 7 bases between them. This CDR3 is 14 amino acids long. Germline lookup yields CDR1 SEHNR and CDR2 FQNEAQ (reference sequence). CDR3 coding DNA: TGTGCCAGCAGCTTAGAAATAGCGAACACTGAAGCTTTCTTT. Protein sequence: CASSLEIANTEAFF.

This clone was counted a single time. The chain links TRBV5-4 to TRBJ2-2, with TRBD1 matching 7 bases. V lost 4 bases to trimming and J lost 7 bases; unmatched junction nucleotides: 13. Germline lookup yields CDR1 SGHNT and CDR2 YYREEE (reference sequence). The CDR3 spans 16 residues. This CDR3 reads CASSPPNRGNHGELFF. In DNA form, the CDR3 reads TGTGCCAGCAGCCCCCCGAACAGGGGCAATCACGGGGAGCTGTTTTTT.

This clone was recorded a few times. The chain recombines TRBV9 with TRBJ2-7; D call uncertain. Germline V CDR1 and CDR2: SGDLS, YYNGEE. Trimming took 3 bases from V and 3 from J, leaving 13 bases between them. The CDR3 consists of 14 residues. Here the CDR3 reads CASSARNGYYEQYF. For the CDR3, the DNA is TGTGCCAGCAGCGCCCGAAACGGTTACTACGAGCAGTACTTC.

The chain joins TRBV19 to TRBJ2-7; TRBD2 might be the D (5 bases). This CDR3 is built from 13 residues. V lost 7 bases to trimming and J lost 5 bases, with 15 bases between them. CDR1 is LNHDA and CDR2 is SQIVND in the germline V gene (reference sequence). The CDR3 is CASKTSFSDEQYF. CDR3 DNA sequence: TGTGCCAGTAAAACTAGTTTTTCCGACGAGCAGTACTTC.

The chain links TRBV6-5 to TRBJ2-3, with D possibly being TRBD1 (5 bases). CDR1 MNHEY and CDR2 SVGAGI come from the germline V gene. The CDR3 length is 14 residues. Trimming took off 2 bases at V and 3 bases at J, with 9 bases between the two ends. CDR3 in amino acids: CASSYVRETDTQYF. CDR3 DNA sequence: TGTGCCAGCAGTTACGTCAGGGAAACAGATACGCAGTATTTT.

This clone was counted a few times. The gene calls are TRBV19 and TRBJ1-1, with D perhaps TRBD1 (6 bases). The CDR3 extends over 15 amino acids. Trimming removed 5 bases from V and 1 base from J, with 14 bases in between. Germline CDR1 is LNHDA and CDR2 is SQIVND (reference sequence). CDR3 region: CASSVSAGANTEAFF. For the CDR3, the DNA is TGTGCCAGTAGTGTTTCAGCAGGGGCGAACACTGAAGCTTTCTTT.

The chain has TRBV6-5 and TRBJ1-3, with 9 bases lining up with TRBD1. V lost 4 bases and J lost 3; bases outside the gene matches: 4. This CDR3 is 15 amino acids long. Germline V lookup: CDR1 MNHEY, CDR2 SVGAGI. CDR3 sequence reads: CASSFGTGSGNTIYF. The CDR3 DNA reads TGTGCCAGCAGTTTCGGGACAGGGAGTGGAAACACCATATATTTT.

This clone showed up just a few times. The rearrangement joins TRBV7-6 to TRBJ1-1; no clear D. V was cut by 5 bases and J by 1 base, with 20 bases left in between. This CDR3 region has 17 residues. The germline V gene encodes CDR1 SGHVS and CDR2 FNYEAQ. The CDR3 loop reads CASSLLDGRNGNTEAFF. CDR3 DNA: TGTGCCAGCAGCCTTCTCGACGGGAGAAATGGGAACACTGAAGCTTTCTTT.

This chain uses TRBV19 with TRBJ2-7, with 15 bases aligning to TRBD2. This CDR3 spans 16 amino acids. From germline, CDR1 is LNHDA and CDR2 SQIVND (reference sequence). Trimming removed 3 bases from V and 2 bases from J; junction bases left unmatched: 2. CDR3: CASSMGTSGRTYEQYF. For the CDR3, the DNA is TGTGCCAGTAGTATGGGGACTAGCGGGAGGACCTACGAGCAGTACTTC.

The CDR3 DNA is TGTGCCAGCAGCTCTAGGACAGTCTCGAGCCCGGTCGGCTACACCTTC. This encodes CASSSRTVSSPVGYTF. The chain employs TRBV5-4 and TRBJ1-2; D is possibly TRBD1 (6 bases). V was clipped by 3 bases and J by 8 bases, with 23 bases between them. Germline-derived CDR1 and CDR2 are SGHNT and YYREEE (reference sequence). This CDR3 is built from 16 residues.